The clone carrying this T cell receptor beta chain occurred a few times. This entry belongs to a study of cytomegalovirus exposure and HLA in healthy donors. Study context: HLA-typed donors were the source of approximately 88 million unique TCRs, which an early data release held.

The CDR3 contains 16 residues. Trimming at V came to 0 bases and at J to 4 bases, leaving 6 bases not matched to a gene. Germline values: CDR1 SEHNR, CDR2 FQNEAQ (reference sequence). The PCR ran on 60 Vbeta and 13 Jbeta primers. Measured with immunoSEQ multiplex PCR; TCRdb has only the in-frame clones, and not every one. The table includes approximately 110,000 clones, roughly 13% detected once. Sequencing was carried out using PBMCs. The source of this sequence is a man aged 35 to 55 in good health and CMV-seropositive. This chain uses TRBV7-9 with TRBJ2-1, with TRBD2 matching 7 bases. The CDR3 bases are TGTGCCAGCAGCTTAGCCGGGCTAGCGGTATACAATGAGCAGTTCTTC. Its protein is CASSLAGLAVYNEQFF.